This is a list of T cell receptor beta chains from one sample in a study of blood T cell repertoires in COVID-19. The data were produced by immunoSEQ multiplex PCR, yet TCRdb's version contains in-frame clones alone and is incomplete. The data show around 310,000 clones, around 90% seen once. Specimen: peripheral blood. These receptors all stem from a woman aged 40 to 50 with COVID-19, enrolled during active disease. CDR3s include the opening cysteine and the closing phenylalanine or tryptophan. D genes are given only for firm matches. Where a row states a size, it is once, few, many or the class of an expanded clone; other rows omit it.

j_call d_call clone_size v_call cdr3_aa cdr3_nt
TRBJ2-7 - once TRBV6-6 CASSYSKGLLYEQYF TGTGCCAGCAGTTACTCGAAGGGACTGTTATACGAGCAGTACTTC
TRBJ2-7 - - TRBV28 CASIDFPQGEQYF TGTGCCAGCATCGATTTTCCCCAGGGTGAGCAGTACTTC
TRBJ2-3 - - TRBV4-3 CASSRGLTDTQYF TGCGCCAGCAGCCGGGGACTTACAGATACGCAGTATTTT
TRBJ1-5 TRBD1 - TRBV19 CASSILLGTGRNQPQHF TGTGCCAGTAGTATTCTTTTAGGGACAGGGAGAAATCAGCCCCAGCATTTT
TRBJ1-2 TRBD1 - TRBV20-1 CSASRRTGANYGYTF TGCAGTGCTAGTCGACGGACAGGGGCTAACTATGGCTACACCTTC
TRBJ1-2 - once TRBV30 CAWSVQHDNYGYTF TGTGCCTGGAGTGTACAACACGATAACTATGGCTACACCTTC
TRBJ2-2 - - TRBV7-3 CASSLPTGTHGELFF TGTGCCAGCAGCTTACCAACCGGGACTCACGGGGAGCTGTTTTTT
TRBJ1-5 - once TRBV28 CASSKTGRNQPQHF TGTGCCAGCAGTAAGACAGGACGAAATCAGCCCCAGCATTTT
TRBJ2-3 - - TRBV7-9 CASSPSGAPYTSSSDTQYF TGTGCCAGCAGCCCCTCAGGGGCCCCCTACACCAGCTCGTCAGATACGCAGTATTTT
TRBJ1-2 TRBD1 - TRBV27 CASRDWGQGAEGYTF TGTGCCAGCAGGGATTGGGGACAGGGGGCCGAAGGCTACACCTTC
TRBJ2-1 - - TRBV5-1 CASSLGHLSYNEQFF TGCGCCAGCAGCCTTGGACACCTCTCCTACAATGAGCAGTTCTTC
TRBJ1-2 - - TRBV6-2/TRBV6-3 CASSPSRRRTTNYGYTF TGTGCCAGCAGTCCCTCTAGACGGAGAACGACTAACTATGGCTACACCTTC
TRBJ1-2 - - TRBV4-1 CASSQATGVMVGYTF TGCGCCAGCAGCCAAGCCACGGGGGTAATGGTTGGCTACACCTTC
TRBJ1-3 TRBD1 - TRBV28 CASRKATGGVGNTIYF TGTGCCAGCAGGAAAGCGACAGGGGGCGTTGGAAACACCATATATTTT
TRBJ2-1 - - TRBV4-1 CASSQGEGVTYNEQFF TGCGCCAGCAGCCAAGGTGAGGGGGTAACCTACAATGAGCAGTTCTTC
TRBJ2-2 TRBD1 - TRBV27 CASSSIPGQGAGELFF TGTGCCAGCAGTTCCATTCCGGGACAGGGGGCCGGGGAGCTGTTTTTT
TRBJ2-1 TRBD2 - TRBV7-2 CASSLNSGTSGSYNEQFF TGTGCCAGCAGCCTGAATTCCGGGACTAGCGGTTCCTACAATGAGCAGTTCTTC
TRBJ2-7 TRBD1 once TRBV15 CATSRERTGIGEQYF TGTGCCACCAGCAGAGAAAGGACAGGGATTGGCGAGCAGTACTTC
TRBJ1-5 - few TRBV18 CASSGGYSNQPQHF TGTGCCAGCTCAGGGGGGTACAGCAATCAGCCCCAGCATTTT
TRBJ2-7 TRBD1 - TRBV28 CASKTDRQFSYEQYF TGTGCCAGCAAAACGGACAGGCAATTCTCCTACGAGCAGTACTTC
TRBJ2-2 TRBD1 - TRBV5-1 CASSLAGDRGTGELFF TGCGCCAGCAGCCTGGCAGGGGACAGGGGTACCGGGGAGCTGTTTTTT
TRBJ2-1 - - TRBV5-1 CASSLSQPGNEQFF TGCGCCAGCAGCTTGAGCCAACCGGGGAATGAGCAGTTCTTC
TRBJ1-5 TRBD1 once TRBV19 CASKFRDRGQYSNQPQHF TGTGCCAGTAAGTTCAGGGACAGGGGCCAATATAGCAATCAGCCCCAGCATTTT
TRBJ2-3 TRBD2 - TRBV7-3 CASSLTSSGGAFTDTQYF TGTGCCAGCAGCTTAACGTCTAGCGGGGGGGCCTTCACAGATACGCAGTATTTT
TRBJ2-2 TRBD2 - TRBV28 CASSKGLAGGPRTGELFF TGTGCCAGCAGTAAGGGACTAGCGGGAGGGCCACGGACCGGGGAGCTGTTTTTT
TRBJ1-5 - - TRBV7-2 CASSLRYGNQPQHF TGTGCCAGCAGCTTGCGGTATGGCAATCAGCCCCAGCATTTT
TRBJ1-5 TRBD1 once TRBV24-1 CATRQGGNQPQHF TGTGCCACCAGACAGGGGGGCAATCAGCCCCAGCATTTT
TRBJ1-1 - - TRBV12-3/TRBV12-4 CASSQGQNTEAFF TGTGCCAGCAGTCAAGGACAGAACACTGAAGCTTTCTTT
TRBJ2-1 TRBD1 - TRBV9 CASSASGTGSDNEQFF TGTGCCAGCAGCGCCTCCGGGACAGGGTCTGACAATGAGCAGTTCTTC
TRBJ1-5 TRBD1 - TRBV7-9 CASSKGQTYSNQPQHF TGTGCCAGCAGCAAGGGACAGACCTATAGCAATCAGCCCCAGCATTTT
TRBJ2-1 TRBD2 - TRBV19 CASTYEGLAGHEQFF TGTGCCAGTACCTACGAGGGACTAGCGGGCCATGAGCAGTTCTTC
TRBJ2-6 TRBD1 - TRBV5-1 CASSWLGTGLSGANVLTF TGCGCCAGCAGCTGGTTGGGGACAGGCTTGTCTGGGGCCAACGTCCTGACTTTC
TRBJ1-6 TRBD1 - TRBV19 CASRGDRGYNSPLHF TGTGCCAGTAGGGGTGACAGGGGCTATAATTCACCCCTCCACTTT
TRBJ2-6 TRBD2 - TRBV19 CASSTLGGSGANVLTF TGTGCCAGTAGTACCCTCGGGGGGTCTGGGGCCAACGTCCTGACTTTC
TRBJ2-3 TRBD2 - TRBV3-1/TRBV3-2 CASSPSGTSFETQYF TGTGCCAGCAGCCCGTCCGGGACTAGTTTTGAAACGCAGTATTTT
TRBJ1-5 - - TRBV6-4 CASSANGGSNQPQHF TGTGCCAGCAGTGCAAACGGGGGGTCTAATCAGCCCCAGCATTTT
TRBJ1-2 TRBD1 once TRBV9 CASSVVEGRGLGYTF TGTGCCAGCAGCGTAGTCGAGGGCAGGGGGCTTGGCTACACCTTC
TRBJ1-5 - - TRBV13 CASSPAGNQPQHF TGTGCCAGCAGCCCAGCCGGGAATCAGCCCCAGCATTTT
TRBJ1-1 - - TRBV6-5 CASSSRILPDTEAFF TGTGCCAGCAGTTCCAGGATTCTCCCGGACACTGAAGCTTTCTTT
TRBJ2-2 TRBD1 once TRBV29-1 CSVEKTGGPGELFF TGCAGCGTTGAAAAGACAGGGGGCCCCGGGGAGCTGTTTTTT